Listed below are T cell receptor beta chains from one sample, sequenced in a study of T cell repertoires in cytomegalovirus infection. TCRdb re-called the reads through MiXCR, storing one row per CDR3 protein. The table has approximately 180,000 distinct CDR3 sequences, about 18% seen once. The sample taken for sequencing was CD8+ T cells from PBMCs. The receptors originated from a human donor in good health (CMV status not recorded). Some clones in this sample may be carry-over from other donors' samples. Each CDR3 is given with its conserved first and last residue. The D gene is left open where the match is weak. Rows may omit the clone size; those that give it use once, few, many or a size class.

J gene	D gene	clone size	V gene	CDR3 protein	CDR3 DNA
TRBJ2-7	TRBD1	NA	TRBV7-9	CASSLAGRAGTGASYEQYF	TGTGCCAGCAGCTTAGCAGGTCGGGCGGGGACAGGGGCCTCCTACGAGCAGTACTTC
TRBJ1-6	NA	NA	TRBV7-9	CASSLPGGGSPLHF	TGTGCCAGCAGCTTACCTGGGGGGGGTTCACCCCTCCACTTT
TRBJ1-1	NA	many	TRBV7-2	CASSLKGGHPRASLEAFF	TGTGCCAGCAGCCTTAAGGGGGGACACCCCAGGGCGAGCCTTGAAGCTTTCTTT
TRBJ2-5	TRBD1	NA	TRBV7-8	CASSLGQEFPLETQYF	TGTGCCAGCAGCTTGGGACAGGAGTTTCCCTTGGAGACCCAGTACTTC
TRBJ2-7	NA	NA	TRBV6-2/TRBV6-3	CASSYEVAQPYEQYF	TGTGCCAGCAGTTACGAGGTAGCTCAACCTTACGAGCAGTACTTC
TRBJ1-3	NA	few	TRBV7-9	CASSTPLRNSGNTIYF	TGTGCCAGCAGCACCCCACTCCGGAACTCTGGAAACACCATATATTTT
TRBJ1-2	NA	NA	TRBV5-1	CASSPTERSGPNYGYTF	TGCGCCAGCAGCCCCACTGAACGCAGCGGCCCTAACTATGGCTACACCTTC
TRBJ2-3	TRBD2	NA	TRBV6-5	CASSYSTSGGSTDTQYF	TGTGCCAGCAGTTACTCGACTAGCGGGGGTAGCACAGATACGCAGTATTTT
TRBJ1-2	NA	NA	TRBV3-1	CASSPRTQTNYGYTF	TGTGCCAGCAGCCCACGGACGCAAACTAACTATGGCTACACCTTC
TRBJ1-5	TRBD1	few	TRBV4-2	CASSQGPTGTEGNQPQHF	TGTGCCAGCAGCCAAGGGCCCACCGGGACAGAAGGCAATCAGCCCCAGCATTTT
TRBJ2-1	NA	NA	TRBV4-1	CASSEEGPRNEQFF	TGCGCCAGCAGCGAAGAAGGACCCCGGAATGAGCAGTTCTTC
TRBJ2-4	NA	NA	TRBV28	CASSSLRAEKNIQYF	TGTGCCAGCAGTTCCCTCCGAGCGGAAAAAAACATTCAGTACTTC
TRBJ2-1	TRBD2	NA	TRBV2	CASSVGGGRNEQFF	TGTGCCAGCAGTGTCGGGGGGGGTAGGAATGAGCAGTTCTTC
TRBJ2-2	TRBD2	NA	TRBV12-3/TRBV12-4	CASLAGLAVVTGELFF	TGTGCCAGCCTTGCGGGGCTAGCGGTAGTCACCGGGGAGCTGTTTTTT
TRBJ2-6	NA	NA	TRBV18	CASSPKYALTSGANVLTF	TGTGCCAGCTCACCAAAATACGCGTTAACCTCCGGGGCCAACGTCCTGACTTTC
TRBJ2-7	NA	NA	TRBV29-1	CSVRHLVNEQYF	TGCAGCGTTCGACATCTGGTAAACGAGCAGTACTTC
TRBJ2-3	NA	NA	TRBV6-5	CASSAMREDTQYF	TGTGCCAGCAGTGCCATGAGAGAAGATACGCAGTATTTT
TRBJ2-1	NA	NA	TRBV2	CASTNGTDSYNEQFF	TGTGCCAGCACCAATGGGACGGATTCCTACAATGAGCAGTTCTTC
TRBJ2-1	NA	NA	TRBV4-3	CASSQDPGNEQFF	TGCGCCAGCAGCCAAGATCCGGGGAATGAGCAGTTCTTC
TRBJ2-7	TRBD1	NA	TRBV27	CASRGQIYEQYF	TGTGCCAGCCGGGGACAGATCTACGAGCAGTACTTC
TRBJ1-4	NA	few	TRBV28	CASSLGYESEEKLFF	TGTGCCAGCAGTTTAGGTTACGAATCGGAGGAAAAACTGTTTTTT
TRBJ2-5	NA	few	TRBV7-9	CRGGETQYF	TGTCGCGGAGGGGAGACCCAGTACTTC
TRBJ2-7	TRBD2	NA	TRBV3-1	CASSQEGGHRSSYEQYF	TGTGCCAGCAGCCAAGAGGGAGGGCACCGGAGCTCCTACGAGCAGTACTTC
TRBJ2-1	NA	NA	TRBV5-6	CASSLARSDNEQFF	TGTGCCAGCAGCTTGGCCCGATCGGACAATGAGCAGTTCTTC
TRBJ2-2	NA	few	TRBV29-1	CSVAKGPWGLFF	TGCAGCGTTGCCAAGGGCCCTTGGGGGCTGTTTTTT
TRBJ1-2	TRBD1	NA	TRBV27	CASSPDRGRGWNYGYTF	TGTGCCAGCAGTCCGGACAGGGGGCGAGGATGGAATTATGGCTACACCTTC
TRBJ2-5	TRBD1	few	TRBV11-2	CASVDGTDQETQYF	TGTGCCAGCGTAGACGGGACAGACCAAGAGACCCAGTACTTC
TRBJ2-3	NA	few	TRBV12-3/TRBV12-4	CASWFARADTQYF	TGTGCCAGCTGGTTTGCTCGAGCAGATACGCAGTATTTT
TRBJ1-2	NA	few	TRBV7-9	CASSLDEGGADYGYTF	TGTGCCAGCAGCTTAGATGAGGGGGGCGCAGACTATGGCTACACCTTC
TRBJ1-1	NA	NA	TRBV6-8	CASSYTRWARPEAFF	TGTGCCAGCAGTTACACCCGGTGGGCCCGACCGGAAGCTTTCTTT
TRBJ1-4	NA	NA	TRBV28	CASSFRGITNEKLFF	TGTGCCAGCAGTTTTCGGGGGATCACTAATGAAAAACTGTTTTTT
TRBJ2-7	NA	NA	TRBV7-8	CASSPEDF	TGTGCCAGCAGCCCCGAGGACTTC
TRBJ2-6	NA	NA	TRBV6-2/TRBV6-3	CASSYGRHSGANVLTF	TGTGCCAGCAGTTACGGTCGCCACTCTGGGGCCAACGTCCTGACTTTC
TRBJ1-1	NA	few	TRBV6-2/TRBV6-3	CASSWTDTEAFF	TGTGCCAGCAGTTGGACGGACACTGAAGCTTTCTTT
TRBJ1-2	NA	NA	TRBV3-1	CAALGPSNYGYTF	TGTGCCGCCTTGGGGCCGTCGAACTATGGCTACACCTTC
TRBJ2-1	NA	few	TRBV28	CASSPRGAYVNEQFF	TGTGCCAGCAGCCCCAGGGGGGCGTACGTAAATGAGCAGTTCTTC
TRBJ1-1	NA	few	TRBV4-2	CASSQDGNEAFF	TGTGCCAGCAGCCAAGATGGGAATGAAGCTTTCTTT
TRBJ2-7	TRBD1	few	TRBV6-6	CASSNRGYVHEQYF	TGTGCCAGCAGTAACAGGGGATATGTACACGAGCAGTACTTC
TRBJ1-5	NA	NA	TRBV7-6	CASSPPGNQPQHF	TGTGCCAGCAGCCCACCAGGGAATCAGCCCCAGCATTTT
TRBJ2-3	NA	NA	TRBV11-2	CASSLGLSGDTQYF	TGTGCCAGCAGCTTAGGATTGTCCGGGGATACGCAGTATTTT
TRBJ2-2	NA	NA	TRBV7-6	CASSLGEKNTGELFF	TGTGCCAGCAGCTTAGGCGAAAAAAACACCGGGGAGCTGTTTTTT
TRBJ1-5	NA	NA	TRBV6-5	CASKATGSNQPQHF	TGTGCCAGCAAGGCTACAGGGAGCAATCAGCCCCAGCATTTT
TRBJ1-5	NA	few	TRBV12-3/TRBV12-4	CASKRDTYSNQPQHF	TGTGCCAGCAAACGGGACACTTATAGCAATCAGCCCCAGCATTTT
TRBJ2-5	TRBD2	few	TRBV7-3	CASSLGRVSGETQYF	TGTGCCAGCAGCTTGGGGAGGGTGTCGGGGGAGACCCAGTACTTC
TRBJ1-6	TRBD1	many	TRBV23-1	CASSQSFRGCSPLHF	TGCGCCAGCAGTCAATCGTTCAGGGGGTGCTCACCCCTCCACTTT
TRBJ2-7	NA	NA	TRBV12-3/TRBV12-4	CASTLRQGLKYEQYF	TGTGCCAGCACCCTTCGACAGGGACTCAAGTACGAGCAGTACTTC
TRBJ2-2	TRBD1	NA	TRBV7-8	CASSQQGAGELFF	TGTGCCAGCAGCCAACAGGGGGCCGGGGAGCTGTTTTTT